The rows below give T cell receptor beta chains drawn from one sample of a study of read filtering for tumor transcriptome and immune sequencing. TCRdb re-called the reads with MiXCR, one entry per CDR3 protein. The profile shows fewer than 150,000 distinct CDR3 sequences, 10% to 15% of them singletons. Input material: a population of CD138-negative cells sorted from bone marrow. The receptor set was obtained from a donor at least 40 years old with multiple myeloma. Each CDR3 is given with its conserved first and last residue. A D gene is named only where the DNA matches it firmly. Clone sizes are given selectively: once, few, many, or a class where the clone is expanded.

d_call clone_size j_call v_call cdr3_nt cdr3_aa
TRBD1 NA TRBJ1-2 TRBV27 TGTGCCAGCAGTTTAAGGGCAGACAGGGTAAATGGCTACACCTTC CASSLRADRVNGYTF
NA many TRBJ2-3 TRBV28 TGTGCCAGCAGACGACAGGGAGGTACGCAGTATTTT CASRRQGGTQYF
TRBD1 NA TRBJ1-3 TRBV7-2 TGTGCCAGCAGCCCTGTCCAGGGGGCTGGTGGAAACACCATATATTTT CASSPVQGAGGNTIYF
TRBD1 many TRBJ1-6 TRBV4-1 TGCGCCAGCAGCCAAGAGGGACAGGGGGGGCGCTCACCCCTCCACTTT CASSQEGQGGRSPLHF
TRBD1 NA TRBJ2-5 TRBV5-1 TGCGCCAGCAGCCCGAGCGTCAAACAGGGGGCAGAGACCCAGTACTTC CASSPSVKQGAETQYF
NA NA TRBJ1-5 TRBV25-1 TGTGCCAGCAGCGACAGATACAATCAGCCCCAGCATTTT CASSDRYNQPQHF
NA many TRBJ2-1 TRBV12-3/TRBV12-4 TGTGCCAGCAGTCCCCCCCGGGACCTCAATGAGCAGTTCTTC CASSPPRDLNEQFF
NA many TRBJ2-3 TRBV7-2 TGTGCCAGCAGCCGGCCCACCACAGATACGCAGTATTTT CASSRPTTDTQYF
NA many TRBJ2-7 TRBV2 TGTGCCAGCAGCCTCACTAGCACTTACGAGCAGTACTTC CASSLTSTYEQYF
TRBD1 many TRBJ1-5 TRBV5-1 TGCGCCAGCAGCCCGGGGACAGGGGGCAATCAGCCCCAGCATTTT CASSPGTGGNQPQHF
TRBD1 NA TRBJ2-6 TRBV18 TGTGCCAGCTCCTCTCTGGGACAGTTAAGCTCTGGGGCCAACGTCCTGACTTTC CASSSLGQLSSGANVLTF
TRBD2 many TRBJ2-7 TRBV2 TGTGCCAGCAGTGCCGAGACTAGCGGTTCCTACGAGCAGTACTTC CASSAETSGSYEQYF
NA NA TRBJ1-5 TRBV27 TGTGCCAGCAGTCGCCACGGAAGCAATCAGCCCCAGCATTTT CASSRHGSNQPQHF
TRBD1 NA TRBJ2-5 TRBV7-9 TGTGCCAGCAGCCGACAGGGCGTCCTAGAGACCCAGTACTTC CASSRQGVLETQYF
NA many TRBJ1-6 TRBV14 TGTGCCAGCAGCCCCGGGACCTCCAATTCACCCCTCCACTTT CASSPGTSNSPLHF
NA many TRBJ2-1 TRBV15 TGTGCCACCAGCATAAGAAGCGGAAGCTCCTACAATGAGCAGTTCTTC CATSIRSGSSYNEQFF
NA NA TRBJ2-2 TRBV14 TGTGCCAGCAGCCAAGAGGGGATCCAGGGAACCACCGGGGAGCTGTTTTTT CASSQEGIQGTTGELFF
NA many TRBJ1-1 TRBV10-3 TGTGCCATCAGGATCTCAGGGCTGCGGGACACTGAAGCTTTCTTT CAIRISGLRDTEAFF
NA many TRBJ2-5 TRBV28 TGTGCCAGCTCCGGACCCCGCGCCCAGTACTTC CASSGPRAQYF
NA many TRBJ1-6 TRBV7-9 TGTGCCAGCAGCTCCGCGGCGGAGGGAGTGCGGTCACCCCTCCACTTT CASSSAAEGVRSPLHF
NA few TRBJ1-2 TRBV7-9 TGTGCCAGCAGGAAGGGCTACGGCTACACCTTC CASRKGYGYTF
TRBD1 many TRBJ1-5 TRBV12-3/TRBV12-4 TGTGCCAGCAGCCTCGCCGACAGGGAGGATCAGCCCCAGCATTTT CASSLADREDQPQHF
NA NA TRBJ2-1 TRBV10-2 TGCGCCAGCAGTGAGATCCCAGGGCCTGAAGCCGAGGAGCAGTTCTTC CASSEIPGPEAEEQFF
NA few TRBJ1-1 TRBV18 TGTGCCAGCTCACCTGTCGAGGTTAGGGACACTGAAGCTTTCTTT CASSPVEVRDTEAFF
NA many TRBJ2-1 TRBV29-1 TGCAGCGTTGAAGATGGGGGAGGGGGGGATGAGCAGTTCTTC CSVEDGGGGDEQFF
NA many TRBJ2-2 TRBV5-1 TGCGCCAGCAGCTTGGGTCGGGGAACGAACACCGGGGAGCTGTTTTTT CASSLGRGTNTGELFF
NA many TRBJ2-3 TRBV7-3 TGTGCCAGCAGCTTAGGGGGGGCCTACACAGATACGCAGTATTTT CASSLGGAYTDTQYF
TRBD1 few TRBJ1-1 TRBV18 TGTGCCAGCTCACCAAGGACAGGGACCGAGAGCACTGAAGCTTTCTTT CASSPRTGTESTEAFF
TRBD1 many TRBJ1-5 TRBV5-1 TGCGCCAGCAGCGAACAGGGGGCCAGCAATCAGCCCCAGCATTTT CASSEQGASNQPQHF
NA many TRBJ1-1 TRBV7-2 TGTGCCAGCAGCCCACGCATGAACACTGAAGCTTTCTTT CASSPRMNTEAFF
TRBD1 few TRBJ2-5 TRBV4-1 TGCGCCAGCAGCCAATGGACAGGGGAAAAGACCCAGTACTTC CASSQWTGEKTQYF
NA many TRBJ1-5 TRBV5-1 TGCGCCAGCAGCCCGGGGTCAGACGGTCAGCCCCAGCATTTT CASSPGSDGQPQHF
TRBD1 many TRBJ1-1 TRBV12-3/TRBV12-4 TGTGCCAGCAGTATGGGACAGAGCTTCTTT CASSMGQSFF
NA NA TRBJ1-1 TRBV15 TGTGCCACCAGCAGAGATCTGGGAGGTCTGAACACTGAAGCTTTCTTT CATSRDLGGLNTEAFF
NA many TRBJ1-5 TRBV3-1 TGTGCCAGCAGCCAAGAGGGCGGTAGCAATCAGCCCCAGCATTTT CASSQEGGSNQPQHF
NA many TRBJ2-1 TRBV30 TGTGCCTGGAGTCCCCCAGGCCATTACAATGAGCAGTTCTTC CAWSPPGHYNEQFF
NA few TRBJ2-7 TRBV20-1 TGCAGTGCGTTAGACTCAGGGCTGCCGATGGGGTACGAGCAGTACTTC CSALDSGLPMGYEQYF
NA many TRBJ1-4 TRBV20-1 TGCAGTGCCGAGGCAGGAACTAATGAAAAACTGTTTTTT CSAEAGTNEKLFF
TRBD2 many TRBJ2-3 TRBV28 TGTGCCAGCAGTTTTCCGGGACTAGCGGGAGGGAGGACAGATACGCAGTATTTT CASSFPGLAGGRTDTQYF
TRBD2 many TRBJ2-1 TRBV20-1 TGCAGTGCTAGAGATTGGGCTAGCGGGAGTAGTGGAGAGCAGTTCTTC CSARDWASGSSGEQFF
TRBD2 NA TRBJ2-5 TRBV5-1 TGCGCCAGCAGCTTGATGGGTAGCGGGAGCCAAGAGACCCTGTACTTC CASSLMGSGSQETLYF
NA NA TRBJ1-5 TRBV12-3/TRBV12-4 TGTGCCTCGGGTACGCTGGGTCAGCCCCAGCATTTT CASGTLGQPQHF
TRBD1 many TRBJ1-4 TRBV5-1 TGCGCCAGCAGCCCGGGACAGGGGAATGAAAAACTGTTTTTT CASSPGQGNEKLFF
NA many TRBJ2-7 TRBV7-2 TGTGCCAGCAGCTTACCCGAGGGCTACGAGCAGTACTTC CASSLPEGYEQYF
NA many TRBJ2-2 TRBV29-1 TGCAGCGTAGGCCACTACAACACCGGGGAGCTGTTTTTT CSVGHYNTGELFF
TRBD2 many TRBJ2-2 TRBV28 TGTGCCAGCAGGCCGGGACTAGCTACCGGGGAGCTGTTTTTT CASRPGLATGELFF
TRBD1 few TRBJ2-7 TRBV5-1 TGCGCCAGCAGCAGGGACAGGGTAAGGAACGAGCAGTACTTC CASSRDRVRNEQYF
NA NA TRBJ2-3 TRBV6-6 TGTGCCAGCAGTGAGGTTCCTAGGGATACGCAGTATTTT CASSEVPRDTQYF
NA few TRBJ2-1 TRBV4-2 TGTGCCAGCAGCCAAGAGCAGGGTAACTATGAGCAGTTCTTC CASSQEQGNYEQFF
NA few TRBJ2-1 TRBV20-1 TGCGGTGCCATCCACAGGAGGGGGTTTTTGGATGAGCAGTTCTTC CGAIHRRGFLDEQFF
TRBD2 many TRBJ2-5 TRBV7-2 TGTGCCAGCAGACAGGCGGGACTAGCGGAAGAGACCCAGTACTTC CASRQAGLAEETQYF
TRBD2 many TRBJ2-1 TRBV29-1 TGCAGCGTTAGACTAGCGGATAGAACCTACAATGAGCAGTTCTTC CSVRLADRTYNEQFF
TRBD2 NA TRBJ2-1 TRBV6-6 TGTGCCAGCAGCACTGGTAGCGGGAGGTACAATGAGCAGTTCTTC CASSTGSGRYNEQFF
TRBD1 NA TRBJ2-2 TRBV29-1 TGCAGCGGTAAACAGGGGAACATGAACACCGGGGAGCTGTTTTTT CSGKQGNMNTGELFF
TRBD2 few TRBJ2-5 TRBV9 TGTGCCAGCAGCAACCCGGGACTAGCGGGGGAAGAGACCCAGTACTTC CASSNPGLAGEETQYF
TRBD1 many TRBJ1-2 TRBV27 TGTGCCAGCAGTTTAAGACAGGGGAGCTATGGCTACACCTTC CASSLRQGSYGYTF
NA many TRBJ2-6 TRBV30 TGTGCCTGTCCTCAGGGCCCGGCATCTGGGGCCAACGTCCTGACTTTC CACPQGPASGANVLTF
TRBD2 NA TRBJ2-5 TRBV19 TGTGCCAGTAGTTCCACCGGGGGGGCCTTGGAGACCCAGTACTTC CASSSTGGALETQYF
NA few TRBJ2-5 TRBV3-1 TGTGCCAGCAGCCAGGGAGGAGACCGGACCCAGTACTTC CASSQGGDRTQYF